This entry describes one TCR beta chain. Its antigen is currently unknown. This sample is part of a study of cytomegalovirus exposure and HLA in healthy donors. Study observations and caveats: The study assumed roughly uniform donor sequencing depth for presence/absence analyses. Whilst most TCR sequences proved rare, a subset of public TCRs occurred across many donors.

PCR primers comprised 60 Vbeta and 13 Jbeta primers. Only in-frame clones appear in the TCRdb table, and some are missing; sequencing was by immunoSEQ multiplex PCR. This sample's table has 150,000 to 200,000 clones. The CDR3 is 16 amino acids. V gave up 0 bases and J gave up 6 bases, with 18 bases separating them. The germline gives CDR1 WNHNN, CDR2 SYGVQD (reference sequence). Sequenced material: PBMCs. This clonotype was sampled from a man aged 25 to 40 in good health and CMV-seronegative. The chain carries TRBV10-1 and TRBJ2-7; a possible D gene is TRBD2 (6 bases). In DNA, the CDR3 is TGCGCCAGCAGTGAGTCGATTAAGGGTGCGGGGTGCGAGCAGTACTTC. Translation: CASSESIKGAGCEQYF.